Included here is one T cell receptor (beta chain) sequence, with context. Its antigen is not identified. Autoimmune disease history or systemic immunosuppression meant exclusion. TCRdb's table, derived via immunoSEQ multiplex PCR, lists solely in-frame clones and lacks some. The profile shows 98,000 or so clones, roughly nine tenths of them singletons. The data were taken from a study of OX40 agonist ivuxolimab in advanced cancers. Study-wide points: Mean expanded clone counts were higher in CD8+ than CD4+ T cells.

The CDR3 runs 15 residues. With V trimmed by 2 bases and J by 2 bases, 4 bases remained unmatched. Germline V lookup: CDR1 MNHNS, CDR2 SASEGT. The TCR originated in an adult with an advanced solid tumor such as melanoma, head and neck, liver or kidney cancer. The sequences come from CD4+ or CD8+ T cells sorted from blood, collected in a trial of the OX40 agonist ivuxolimab. This chain uses TRBV6-1 with TRBJ2-3, with 7 bases fitting TRBD2. The CDR3 protein is CASSENRDYTDTQYF. CDR3 nucleotide sequence: TGTGCCAGCAGTGAAAACCGGGACTACACAGATACGCAGTATTTT.